These T cell receptor beta chains were read from a single sample in a study of cytomegalovirus exposure and HLA in healthy donors. The protocol was immunoSEQ multiplex PCR, while the TCRdb copy is restricted to in-frame clones and leaves out a portion. Of around 150,000 clones in the sample, about 80% were seen once. The sequencing input was PBMCs. The source of these receptors is a man aged 40-49 years in good health and CMV-seronegative. CDR3s include the opening cysteine and the closing phenylalanine or tryptophan. The order of the fields is clone size, J gene, D gene, V gene, CDR3 protein, CDR3 DNA. D genes are given only for firm matches. Clone size is shown for a subset of rows, as once, few, many or a class of expanded clone.

.	TRBJ2-2	.	TRBV4-2	CASSQDNINTGELFF	TGTGCCAGCAGCCAAGATAATATAAACACCGGGGAGCTGTTTTTT
.	TRBJ2-7	.	TRBV27	CASRALWASYEQYF	TGTGCCAGCAGGGCTCTATGGGCATCCTACGAGCAGTACTTC
.	TRBJ1-5	TRBD1	TRBV28	CASRLGTGGPYSNQPQHF	TGTGCCAGCAGGCTCGGGACAGGGGGGCCTTATAGCAATCAGCCCCAGCATTTT
.	TRBJ2-3	.	TRBV7-9	CASPSGPNTDTQYF	TGTGCCAGCCCGAGCGGCCCGAACACAGATACGCAGTATTTT
.	TRBJ2-7	.	TRBV14	CASSHLRGRNSSSYEQYF	TGTGCCAGCAGCCATTTAAGAGGGAGAAACTCGAGCTCCTACGAGCAGTACTTC
.	TRBJ1-3	.	TRBV6-4	CASSDSRSSSGNTIYF	TGTGCCAGCAGTGACTCAAGGAGCAGCTCTGGAAACACCATATATTTT
.	TRBJ2-5	TRBD2	TRBV30	CACWTRKETQYF	TGTGCCTGTTGGACTAGAAAAGAGACCCAGTACTTC
.	TRBJ1-5	.	TRBV7-9	CSSSLFEGPQHF	TGTTCCAGCAGCTTATTCGAGGGGCCCCAGCATTTT
.	TRBJ2-1	.	TRBV5-6	CASSHGTLVEPFF	TGTGCCAGCAGCCACGGGACTTTGGTCGAGCCGTTCTTC
.	TRBJ2-2	TRBD2	TRBV28	CASSFLAGAGDTGELFF	TGTGCCAGCAGTTTTTTAGCGGGAGCGGGGGACACCGGGGAGCTGTTTTTT
.	TRBJ2-7	TRBD1	TRBV28	CASSADREPYEQYF	TGTGCCAGCAGTGCCGACAGGGAGCCCTACGAGCAGTACTTC
.	TRBJ2-7	.	TRBV6-1	CASSSGEGAYEQYF	TGTGCCAGCAGCTCGGGGGAGGGGGCCTACGAGCAGTACTTC
.	TRBJ2-3	.	TRBV20-1	CSARSTDTQYF	TGCAGTGCTAGGTCGACAGATACGCAGTATTTT
.	TRBJ2-7	TRBD2	TRBV7-8	CASSPIAGGSYEQYF	TGTGCCAGCAGCCCCATAGCGGGAGGCTCCTACGAGCAGTACTTC
.	TRBJ2-1	TRBD2	TRBV19	CASSNQGASGSHEQFF	TGTGCCAGTAGTAACCAGGGTGCTAGCGGGAGCCATGAGCAGTTCTTC
.	TRBJ1-4	TRBD1	TRBV5-1	CASSGQGSTNEKLFF	TGCGCCAGCAGCGGACAGGGAAGCACTAATGAAAAACTGTTTTTT
few	TRBJ2-1	TRBD2	TRBV4-3	CASSQEPSGVPFSYNEQFF	TGCGCCAGCAGCCAAGAACCCAGCGGGGTACCCTTTTCCTACAATGAGCAGTTCTTC
.	TRBJ1-6	.	TRBV6-4	CASSVNHENSPLHF	TGTGCCAGCAGTGTTAACCACGAGAATTCACCCCTCCACTTT
.	TRBJ2-6	.	TRBV7-2	CASILPGANGLTF	TGTGCCAGCATCCTACCTGGGGCCAACGGCCTGACTTTC
.	TRBJ1-2	TRBD1	TRBV5-4	CASSWQGQKDGYTF	TGTGCCAGCAGCTGGCAGGGACAGAAGGATGGCTACACCTTC
.	TRBJ2-7	.	TRBV19	CASSPQGSYEQYF	TGTGCCAGTAGTCCACAGGGATCCTACGAGCAGTACTTC
few	TRBJ1-1	TRBD1	TRBV28	CASSSGQANTEAFF	TGTGCCAGCAGTTCGGGACAGGCGAACACTGAAGCTTTCTTT
.	TRBJ1-2	TRBD1	TRBV2	CASSQGTGGRVSYGYTF	TGTGCCAGCAGCCAGGGGACAGGGGGCCGAGTTAGCTATGGCTACACCTTC
.	TRBJ2-7	TRBD2	TRBV5-1	CASSSRGTTSGSGQYF	TGCGCCAGCAGCTCCAGAGGGACGACTAGCGGGAGTGGGCAGTACTTC
.	TRBJ2-7	.	TRBV7-2	CASSLALSGVTYEQYF	TGTGCCAGCAGCTTAGCGCTCTCCGGGGTTACCTACGAGCAGTACTTC
.	TRBJ1-6	.	TRBV15	CATSREDSGSPLHF	TGTGCCACCAGCAGAGAGGACTCAGGCTCACCCCTCCACTTT
.	TRBJ2-5	TRBD1	TRBV10-2	CASSGRQGVETQYF	TGCGCCAGCAGTGGGCGACAGGGGGTAGAGACCCAGTACTTC
.	TRBJ2-5	.	TRBV28	CASENGGIQETQYF	TGTGCCAGCGAGAATGGGGGGATCCAAGAGACCCAGTACTTC
.	TRBJ2-1	.	TRBV5-6	CASSGTGRYNEQFF	TGTGCCAGCAGCGGGACTGGTCGTTACAATGAGCAGTTCTTC
few	TRBJ1-5	TRBD1	TRBV2	CASSGGQLRGNQPQHF	TGTGCCAGCAGTGGGGGACAGCTACGAGGCAATCAGCCCCAGCATTTT
.	TRBJ2-3	.	TRBV5-4	CASSGGYTDTQYF	TGTGCCAGCAGCGGGGGGTACACAGATACGCAGTATTTT
.	TRBJ2-7	TRBD1	TRBV6-1	CASSFRQGAEQYF	TGTGCCAGCAGTTTCAGACAGGGGGCCGAGCAGTACTTC
few	TRBJ2-7	TRBD2	TRBV5-4	CASSLFGASGAYEQYF	TGTGCCAGCAGCTTGTTCGGTGCTAGCGGAGCCTACGAGCAGTACTTC
.	TRBJ1-3	.	TRBV7-6	CASSLNFRRGDGNTIYF	TGTGCCAGCAGCCTAAATTTCAGGCGGGGGGACGGAAACACCATATATTTT
.	TRBJ2-4	TRBD1	TRBV11-2	CASSVGQGGQNIQYF	TGTGCCAGCAGCGTCGGACAGGGGGGCCAAAACATTCAGTACTTC
.	TRBJ2-7	TRBD1	TRBV10-3	CAISPGQGAYEQYF	TGTGCCATCAGTCCGGGACAGGGGGCCTACGAGCAGTACTTC
.	TRBJ2-1	TRBD1	TRBV7-7	CASSLGQGVGNEQFF	TGTGCTAGCAGCCTCGGACAGGGGGTGGGCAATGAGCAGTTCTTC
once	TRBJ1-5	.	TRBV2	CASSELGRDQPQHF	TGTGCCAGCAGTGAGTTGGGGAGGGATCAGCCCCAGCATTTT
.	TRBJ2-4	TRBD2	TRBV5-6	CASSGTGTSGQIAKNIQYF	TGTGCCAGCAGCGGAACCGGGACTAGCGGACAAATAGCCAAAAACATTCAGTACTTC
.	TRBJ1-2	.	TRBV14	CASSHGRPRVAGYTF	TGTGCCAGCAGCCACGGGAGGCCCAGGGTTGCTGGCTACACCTTC
once	TRBJ2-4	TRBD2	TRBV5-1	CASSLLAGGSKNSQYF	TGCGCCAGCAGCCTGCTAGCGGGAGGGAGCAAAAACAGTCAGTACTTC
.	TRBJ2-7	.	TRBV6-1	CASSDVYEQYF	TGTGCCAGCAGTGACGTATACGAGCAGTACTTC
few	TRBJ2-3	.	TRBV2	CASSGPFTDTQYF	TGTGCCAGCAGTGGGCCATTCACAGATACGCAGTATTTT
.	TRBJ2-6	TRBD1	TRBV5-1	CASSWDRQTGANVLTF	TGCGCCAGCAGTTGGGACAGGCAGACTGGGGCCAACGTCCTGACTTTC
.	TRBJ2-7	.	TRBV5-1	CASSGLPSSYEQYF	TGCGCCAGCAGCGGACTGCCTAGCTCCTACGAGCAGTACTTC
once	TRBJ1-2	.	TRBV7-2	CASSLGGGGANYGYTF	TGTGCCAGCAGCTTGGGAGGCGGTGGGGCTAACTATGGCTACACCTTC
.	TRBJ2-1	.	TRBV6-5	CASSYLGVNEQFF	TGTGCCAGCAGTTACTTAGGGGTGAATGAGCAGTTCTTC
.	TRBJ2-5	TRBD2	TRBV14	CASSLAGGPLGETQYF	TGTGCCAGCAGCCTAGCGGGAGGGCCGCTCGGCGAGACCCAGTACTTC
.	TRBJ2-3	.	TRBV9	CASSVVGTGADTQYF	TGTGCCAGCAGCGTAGTCGGGACGGGAGCAGATACGCAGTATTTT
.	TRBJ1-1	.	TRBV6-1	CASSEWREAFF	TGTGCCAGCAGTGAATGGAGGGAAGCTTTCTTT
.	TRBJ2-5	.	TRBV29-1	CSVEDRASGKETQYF	TGCAGCGTTGAAGATCGGGCCAGCGGCAAAGAGACCCAGTACTTC
.	TRBJ1-5	TRBD1	TRBV7-2	CASSFEQGRSQPQHF	TGTGCCAGCAGCTTCGAACAGGGGCGTAGTCAGCCCCAGCATTTT
once	TRBJ2-7	.	TRBV4-1	CASSQEVDFFKGVNEQYF	TGCGCCAGCAGCCAAGAAGTTGATTTCTTCAAGGGGGTGAACGAGCAGTACTTC
.	TRBJ2-7	TRBD2	TRBV7-2	CASSLVGLAGPSSYEQYF	TGTGCCAGCAGCTTAGTTGGACTAGCGGGACCAAGCTCCTACGAGCAGTACTTC